This is a list of T cell receptor beta chains from one sample in a study of early T cells in non-severe SARS-CoV-2 infection. TCRdb fed the 5' RACE reads into MiXCR, producing one record per CDR3 protein. There are some 70,000 distinct CDR3 sequences in the sample; roughly 10% occur only once, and about 6% lies in the top ten. Input material: whole blood. All receptors derive from an adult who was a healthcare worker with PCR-confirmed SARS-CoV-2 infection or an uninfected control (not recorded which). Both conserved end residues are part of each CDR3. Fields, in order: D gene, V gene, clone size, CDR3 length, J gene, CDR3 DNA, CDR3 protein. A D gene is named only where the DNA matches it firmly. A clone size is listed for some rows: how often the clone was seen (once, few, many), or a class if it is expanded.

d_gene: TRBD1; v_gene: TRBV9; abundance: many; len: 15; j_gene: TRBJ1-1; CDR3nt: TGTGCCAGCAGCGAAGGACAGGGGGCAAACACTGAAGCTTTCTTT; CDR3aa: CASSEGQGANTEAFF
d_gene: .; v_gene: TRBV2; abundance: .; len: 15; j_gene: TRBJ2-3; CDR3nt: TGTGCCAGCAGTCGAGCGGTTCCCCCTTCCGATACGCAGTATTTT; CDR3aa: CASSRAVPPSDTQYF
d_gene: .; v_gene: TRBV7-2; abundance: many; len: 14; j_gene: TRBJ2-1; CDR3nt: TGTGCCAGCAGCTTGGGGGGGCAAGACAATGAGCAGTTCTTC; CDR3aa: CASSLGGQDNEQFF
d_gene: .; v_gene: TRBV29-1; abundance: few; len: 13; j_gene: TRBJ2-6; CDR3nt: TGCAGCGTTTTTCTTGCTGGGGCCAACGTCCTGACTTTC; CDR3aa: CSVFLAGANVLTF
d_gene: .; v_gene: TRBV5-1; abundance: many; len: 14; j_gene: TRBJ1-1; CDR3nt: TGCGCCAGCAGCTTGGAGTCAGGGGTGGATGAAGCTTTCTTT; CDR3aa: CASSLESGVDEAFF
d_gene: TRBD2; v_gene: TRBV5-1; abundance: .; len: 17; j_gene: TRBJ2-1; CDR3nt: TGCGCCAGCAGCTTGGCGACTAGCGGGGGGTTTTCCCCTGAGCAGTTCTTC; CDR3aa: CASSLATSGGFSPEQFF
d_gene: TRBD1; v_gene: TRBV3-1; abundance: many; len: 15; j_gene: TRBJ1-3; CDR3nt: TGTGCCAGCAGCCAGCGGGACAGGGCTGAAAACACCATATATTTT; CDR3aa: CASSQRDRAENTIYF
d_gene: TRBD2; v_gene: TRBV7-2; abundance: .; len: 17; j_gene: TRBJ2-7; CDR3nt: TGTGCCAGCAGCCGCTCCGGGACTAGCGGGAGTTCTTCCGAGCAGTACTTC; CDR3aa: CASSRSGTSGSSSEQYF
d_gene: .; v_gene: TRBV7-9; abundance: .; len: 13; j_gene: TRBJ1-5; CDR3nt: TGTGCCAGCAGCTTGGGAGGGGAGCGGCCCCAGCATTTT; CDR3aa: CASSLGGERPQHF
d_gene: TRBD1; v_gene: TRBV7-9; abundance: few; len: 17; j_gene: TRBJ2-3; CDR3nt: TGTGCCAGCAGCGTGCGAGACTCGACAGGGGTGGGAGATACGCAGTATTTT; CDR3aa: CASSVRDSTGVGDTQYF
d_gene: TRBD1; v_gene: TRBV7-9; abundance: few; len: 15; j_gene: TRBJ2-1; CDR3nt: TGTGCCAGCAGCAAGGGACAGGGAGAGTTCAATGAGCAGTTCTTC; CDR3aa: CASSKGQGEFNEQFF
d_gene: .; v_gene: TRBV4-3; abundance: few; len: 16; j_gene: TRBJ1-5; CDR3nt: TGCGCCAGCAGCCAAGTTCCCGGGGATAGCAATCAGCCCCAGCATTTT; CDR3aa: CASSQVPGDSNQPQHF
d_gene: .; v_gene: TRBV20-1; abundance: many; len: 13; j_gene: TRBJ2-2; CDR3nt: TGCAGTGTTAGAGGATACCCCGGCGGGGAGCTGTTTTTT; CDR3aa: CSVRGYPGGELFF
d_gene: TRBD2; v_gene: TRBV29-1; abundance: many; len: 13; j_gene: TRBJ2-7; CDR3nt: TGCAGCGGGAGGACTAGCGGGAGGACCGAGCAGTACTTC; CDR3aa: CSGRTSGRTEQYF
d_gene: .; v_gene: TRBV19; abundance: few; len: 11; j_gene: TRBJ2-3; CDR3nt: TGTGCCAGCGAGAGCACAGATACGCAGTATTTT; CDR3aa: CASESTDTQYF
d_gene: TRBD2; v_gene: TRBV7-8; abundance: many; len: 16; j_gene: TRBJ2-7; CDR3nt: TGTGCCAGCAGCTTAGTTGGCGGGAGGGCAGGATACGAGCAGTACTTC; CDR3aa: CASSLVGGRAGYEQYF
d_gene: .; v_gene: TRBV7-2; abundance: many; len: 15; j_gene: TRBJ2-2; CDR3nt: TGTGCCAGCAGCGCCTCCCCTGGGTACACCGGGGAGCTGTTTTTT; CDR3aa: CASSASPGYTGELFF
d_gene: .; v_gene: TRBV13; abundance: few; len: 16; j_gene: TRBJ1-3; CDR3nt: TGTGCCAGCAGCTTAGGGGAAGCGCAGGGGCCCCACACCATATATTTT; CDR3aa: CASSLGEAQGPHTIYF
d_gene: .; v_gene: TRBV20-1; abundance: many; len: 14; j_gene: TRBJ2-1; CDR3nt: TGCAGTGCTTCTCGTAGCAGTCAGATCAATGAGCAGTTCTTC; CDR3aa: CSASRSSQINEQFF
d_gene: TRBD1; v_gene: TRBV5-1; abundance: .; len: 14; j_gene: TRBJ2-1; CDR3nt: TGCGCCAGCAACTCGCAGACAGGGGGGAATGAGCAGTTCTTC; CDR3aa: CASNSQTGGNEQFF
d_gene: .; v_gene: TRBV4-3; abundance: few; len: 13; j_gene: TRBJ1-3; CDR3nt: TGCGCCAGCAGCCAAGAGGGCAGAAACACCATATATTTT; CDR3aa: CASSQEGRNTIYF
d_gene: .; v_gene: TRBV30; abundance: few; len: 12; j_gene: TRBJ1-6; CDR3nt: TGTGCCTGGAGGGGGGCTAATTCACCCCTCCACTTT; CDR3aa: CAWRGANSPLHF
d_gene: .; v_gene: TRBV5-1; abundance: many; len: 16; j_gene: TRBJ1-2; CDR3nt: TGCGCCAGCAGCTTAAACGTTCTGGGCAGGGATCGTGGCTACACCTTC; CDR3aa: CASSLNVLGRDRGYTF
d_gene: TRBD2; v_gene: TRBV7-8; abundance: .; len: 16; j_gene: TRBJ2-3; CDR3nt: TGTGCCAGCAGCGGATTGGGGGGACTAGTGTATGCTACGCAGTATTTT; CDR3aa: CASSGLGGLVYATQYF
d_gene: .; v_gene: TRBV29-1; abundance: few; len: 9; j_gene: TRBJ1-2; CDR3nt: TGCAGCGTTGACCGGGGCTACACCTTC; CDR3aa: CSVDRGYTF
d_gene: TRBD1; v_gene: TRBV7-2; abundance: many; len: 14; j_gene: TRBJ2-5; CDR3nt: TGTGCCAGCAGTACCGGGACAGTTTTAGAGACCCAGTACTTC; CDR3aa: CASSTGTVLETQYF
d_gene: .; v_gene: TRBV5-1; abundance: many; len: 16; j_gene: TRBJ2-2; CDR3nt: TGCGCCAGCAGTAAAAGCGATAGCGGATACACCGGGGAGCTGTTTTTT; CDR3aa: CASSKSDSGYTGELFF
d_gene: .; v_gene: TRBV6-6; abundance: many; len: 14; j_gene: TRBJ1-1; CDR3nt: TGTGCCAGCAGACTAACTGGGGGGAACACTGAAGCTTTCTTT; CDR3aa: CASRLTGGNTEAFF
d_gene: .; v_gene: TRBV5-1; abundance: many; len: 17; j_gene: TRBJ2-7; CDR3nt: TGCGCCAGCAGCTTGAGGACCCCGGGCCTTGATCGGGACGAGCAGTACTTC; CDR3aa: CASSLRTPGLDRDEQYF
d_gene: .; v_gene: TRBV20-1; abundance: few; len: 13; j_gene: TRBJ2-3; CDR3nt: TGCAGTGCTAGAGATAGGCGCTCTGATACGCAGTATTTT; CDR3aa: CSARDRRSDTQYF
d_gene: .; v_gene: TRBV9; abundance: many; len: 15; j_gene: TRBJ2-4; CDR3nt: TGTGCCAGCAGCGTGGCCGGGTCTCTAAAAAACATTCAGTACTTC; CDR3aa: CASSVAGSLKNIQYF
d_gene: TRBD1; v_gene: TRBV5-4; abundance: many; len: 15; j_gene: TRBJ2-1; CDR3nt: TGTGCCAGCAGCATAGGGACAGGGCTGGACAATGAGCAGTTCTTC; CDR3aa: CASSIGTGLDNEQFF
d_gene: TRBD2; v_gene: TRBV4-1; abundance: many; len: 17; j_gene: TRBJ2-3; CDR3nt: TGCGCCAGCAGCCCTCAAGGCCTAGCGGGAGGGGAAGATACGCAGTATTTT; CDR3aa: CASSPQGLAGGEDTQYF
d_gene: .; v_gene: TRBV24-1; abundance: many; len: 17; j_gene: TRBJ2-3; CDR3nt: TGTGCCACCAGTGATCAACGCCTTGCCTTCACCACAGATACGCAGTATTTT; CDR3aa: CATSDQRLAFTTDTQYF
d_gene: .; v_gene: TRBV30; abundance: .; len: 14; j_gene: TRBJ2-2; CDR3nt: TGTGCCTGGAGCGTTACTAGGGACACCGGGGAGCTGTTTTTT; CDR3aa: CAWSVTRDTGELFF
d_gene: TRBD2; v_gene: TRBV19; abundance: .; len: 17; j_gene: TRBJ2-2; CDR3nt: TGTGCCAGTAGTATTTCTCGACTAGCGGCGAACACCGGGGAGCTGTTTTTT; CDR3aa: CASSISRLAANTGELFF
d_gene: .; v_gene: TRBV25-1; abundance: .; len: 13; j_gene: TRBJ1-2; CDR3nt: TGTGCCAGCAGTGACAAAGAGGAAAGTGGCTACACCTTC; CDR3aa: CASSDKEESGYTF
d_gene: TRBD2; v_gene: TRBV15; abundance: .; len: 14; j_gene: TRBJ2-3; CDR3nt: TGTGCCACCAAGGCGGGAGCCCGCACAGATACGCAGTATTTT; CDR3aa: CATKAGARTDTQYF
d_gene: .; v_gene: TRBV27; abundance: few; len: 13; j_gene: TRBJ1-1; CDR3nt: TGTGCCAGCAGAGCCGCCGGGGGCGGTCGAGCTTTCTTT; CDR3aa: CASRAAGGGRAFF
d_gene: TRBD2; v_gene: TRBV7-2; abundance: many; len: 16; j_gene: TRBJ2-2; CDR3nt: TGTGCCAGCAGCTTACGACTAGCGGGAGGGCTGGGGGAGCTGTTTTTT; CDR3aa: CASSLRLAGGLGELFF
d_gene: .; v_gene: TRBV5-5; abundance: many; len: 13; j_gene: TRBJ1-2; CDR3nt: TGTGCCAGCAGCTTGGCCGGGTACGTTGGCTACACCTTC; CDR3aa: CASSLAGYVGYTF
d_gene: TRBD2; v_gene: TRBV7-3; abundance: many; len: 15; j_gene: TRBJ2-3; CDR3nt: TGTGCCAGCAGCTCACGCGGGAGGCCCACAGATACGCAGTATTTT; CDR3aa: CASSSRGRPTDTQYF
d_gene: .; v_gene: TRBV20-1; abundance: many; len: 15; j_gene: TRBJ1-6; CDR3nt: TGCAGTGCTAAAAAGGAAAGGGTCCCTAATTCACCCCTCCACTTT; CDR3aa: CSAKKERVPNSPLHF
d_gene: .; v_gene: TRBV6-2/TRBV6-3; abundance: .; len: 15; j_gene: TRBJ2-1; CDR3nt: TGTGCCAGCAGTTACACCTTCCCGGTAGACAATGAGCAGTTCTTC; CDR3aa: CASSYTFPVDNEQFF
d_gene: TRBD2; v_gene: TRBV3-1; abundance: many; len: 16; j_gene: TRBJ2-3; CDR3nt: TGTGCCAGCAGCCCAATGGAAGCGGGGATCACAGATACGCAGTATTTT; CDR3aa: CASSPMEAGITDTQYF
d_gene: TRBD2; v_gene: TRBV6-2/TRBV6-3; abundance: .; len: 16; j_gene: TRBJ2-4; CDR3nt: TGTGCCAGCAGTGACTCTAGCGGGAGTGCCAAAAACATTCAGTACTTC; CDR3aa: CASSDSSGSAKNIQYF
d_gene: .; v_gene: TRBV6-6; abundance: few; len: 12; j_gene: TRBJ2-7; CDR3nt: TGTGCCAGCAGTTACAAAAAAGGCGAGCAGTACTTC; CDR3aa: CASSYKKGEQYF
d_gene: .; v_gene: TRBV29-1; abundance: many; len: 12; j_gene: TRBJ1-2; CDR3nt: TGCAGCGTTGTTGAGGGGCTCCGGGGCTACACCTTC; CDR3aa: CSVVEGLRGYTF
d_gene: .; v_gene: TRBV7-2; abundance: .; len: 14; j_gene: TRBJ2-7; CDR3nt: TGTGCCAGCAGCTTAACTGGATCTGACTACGAGCAGTACTTC; CDR3aa: CASSLTGSDYEQYF
d_gene: .; v_gene: TRBV7-2; abundance: many; len: 13; j_gene: TRBJ2-2; CDR3nt: TGTGCCAGCAGCTTCGAGTCAGGCGGGGAGCTGTTTTTT; CDR3aa: CASSFESGGELFF
d_gene: .; v_gene: TRBV7-9; abundance: .; len: 11; j_gene: TRBJ1-3; CDR3nt: TGTGTCACTCAATTGGATGACACCATATATTTT; CDR3aa: CVTQLDDTIYF
d_gene: .; v_gene: TRBV5-1; abundance: .; len: 15; j_gene: TRBJ2-3; CDR3nt: TGCGCCAGCTCCTCTTTCCAGGCCTTCACAGATACGCAGTATTTT; CDR3aa: CASSSFQAFTDTQYF
d_gene: .; v_gene: TRBV19; abundance: once; len: 15; j_gene: TRBJ2-1; CDR3nt: TGTGCCAGTAGTATCGACAGGTCCCCCCGGGATGAGCAGTTCTTC; CDR3aa: CASSIDRSPRDEQFF
d_gene: .; v_gene: TRBV5-6; abundance: few; len: 12; j_gene: TRBJ1-5; CDR3nt: TGTGCCAGCAGCTCGGGTGATCAGCCCCAGCATTTT; CDR3aa: CASSSGDQPQHF